The clone carrying this T cell receptor (beta chain) was seen only a few times. The data are from a study of T cells in localized non-small cell lung cancer. The method was immunoSEQ multiplex PCR; TCRdb's version includes in-frame clones alone and lacks a portion of them. The data show some 15,000 clones, approximately 85% seen once. CDR1 and CDR2 from the germline V gene are LNHDA and SQIVND (reference sequence). This CDR3 region has 16 residues. J gave up 6 bases and V 3 bases, and 11 bases lay outside the gene matches. The source material was peripheral blood, sampled before any cancer treatment. This clonotype originated in a female donor older than 55 with stage I squamous cell lung carcinoma. The V and J genes are TRBV19 and TRBJ2-1; 7 bases line up with TRBD2. This CDR3 reads CASSIERRERGNEQFF. The CDR3 DNA follows: TGTGCCAGTAGTATTGAAAGGCGGGAGAGGGGCAATGAGCAGTTCTTC.